These T cell receptor beta chains were read from a single sample in a study of CD4 T cells in relation to SARS-CoV-2 and coronaviruses. Clones were read by immunoSEQ multiplex PCR, and TCRdb kept only the in-frame ones, dropping some. The data contain around 56,000 clones, 70% to 90% of them singletons. Material: memory CD4+ T cells from PBMCs. Receptors originate from a human donor in good health. CDR3s include the opening cysteine and the closing phenylalanine or tryptophan. D genes are given only for firm matches. Rows give clone size only sometimes, using once, few, many, or a class for an expanded clone.

abundance,v_gene,j_gene,d_gene,CDR3nt,CDR3aa
-,TRBV5-1,TRBJ2-7,-,TGCGCCAGCAGCTTGGAGGTCGAGCAGTACTTC,CASSLEVEQYF
-,TRBV6-1,TRBJ1-4,-,TGTGCCAGCAGTGATGGCGGCAGACATGAAAAACTGTTTTTT,CASSDGGRHEKLFF
-,TRBV11-2,TRBJ1-3,-,TGTGCCAGCAGACCCCGCGTAGGGCACTCTGGAAACACCATATATTTT,CASRPRVGHSGNTIYF
-,TRBV30,TRBJ1-2,-,TGTGCCTGGAGTGTATTTGGGGGGACGGCTGGCTACACCTTC,CAWSVFGGTAGYTF
few,TRBV20-1,TRBJ2-5,-,TGCAGTGCTACCGGGCCGGAGACCCAGTACTTC,CSATGPETQYF
-,TRBV3-1/TRBV3-2,TRBJ2-2,-,TGTGCCAGCAGCCGCAAAGGGTTAGCCGGGGAGCTGTTTTTT,CASSRKGLAGELFF
-,TRBV6-1,TRBJ1-2,-,TGTGCCAGCAGTGAACTCCCACCTGGGCCCACCAACTATGGCTACACCTTC,CASSELPPGPTNYGYTF
-,TRBV24-1,TRBJ2-3,-,TGTGCCACCTCAGTGGGACTCCAGAGCACAGATACGCAGTATTTT,CATSVGLQSTDTQYF
-,TRBV10-3,TRBJ1-2,-,TGTGCCATCAGTGAGTCTGGGGGGGGTCATGGCTACACCTTC,CAISESGGGHGYTF
-,TRBV7-3,TRBJ2-1,TRBD2,TGTGCCAGCAGGAGGGGAGGGGACAATGAGCAGTTCTTC,CASRRGGDNEQFF
-,TRBV28,TRBJ2-3,-,TGTGCCAGCCCCCCGGTAGGGGGGGCTAGAGATACGCAGTATTTT,CASPPVGGARDTQYF
-,TRBV7-9,TRBJ1-4,-,TGTGCCAGCAGCCCCAGGGAAGGAACTAATGAAAAACTGTTTTTT,CASSPREGTNEKLFF